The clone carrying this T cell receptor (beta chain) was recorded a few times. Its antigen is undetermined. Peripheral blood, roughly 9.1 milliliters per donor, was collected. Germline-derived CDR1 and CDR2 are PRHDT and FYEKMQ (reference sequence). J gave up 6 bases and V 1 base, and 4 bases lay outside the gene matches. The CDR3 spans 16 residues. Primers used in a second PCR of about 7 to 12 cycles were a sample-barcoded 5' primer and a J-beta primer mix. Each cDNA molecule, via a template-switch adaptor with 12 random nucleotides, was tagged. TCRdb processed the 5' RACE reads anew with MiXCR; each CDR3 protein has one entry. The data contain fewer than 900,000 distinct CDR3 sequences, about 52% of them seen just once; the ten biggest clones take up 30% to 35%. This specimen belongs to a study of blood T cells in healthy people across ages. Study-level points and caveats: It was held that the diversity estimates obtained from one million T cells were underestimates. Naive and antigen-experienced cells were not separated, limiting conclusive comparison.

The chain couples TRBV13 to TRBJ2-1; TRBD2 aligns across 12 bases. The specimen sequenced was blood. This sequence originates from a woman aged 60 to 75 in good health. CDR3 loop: CASSLDASGRGNEQFF. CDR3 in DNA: TGTGCCAGCAGCTTAGATGCTAGCGGGAGGGGCAATGAGCAGTTCTTC.